This TCR beta chain appears in the sequencing data of a study of T cell repertoires in cytomegalovirus infection. Study as a whole: Alongside well-studied HLA-B-restricted CMV epitopes, recently identified HLA-C-restricted CMV epitopes were also used. Indications came from public TCR beta signatures; they pointed to CMV infection and to a matching HLA type. Broader study findings: People with CMV and the relevant HLA were identified by cumulative public TCR beta family frequency. There were HLA-C-restricted CMV-specific TCR beta clonotypes dominating the ex vivo response.

With regard to this clonotype: The antigen remains unidentified.

TCRdb processed the reads anew with MiXCR; each CDR3 protein has one entry. The repertoire holds hundreds of thousands of distinct CDR3 sequences, less than 35% seen once, with around 12% in the top ten. The CDR3 length is 15 residues. V lost 0 bases, J lost 4 bases, and 13 bases lay in between. Germline V lookup: CDR1 SGDLS, CDR2 YYNGEE. The rearrangement links TRBV9 to TRBJ1-1, with no clear D. This sequence was found in a human donor in good health (CMV status not recorded). Some clones in this sample may be carry-over from other donors' samples. The specimen comprised cultured CD8+ T cells from PBMCs, sampled from culture after CMV antigen stimulation. CDR3 region: CASSVEGGRGTEAFF. In DNA form, the CDR3 reads TGTGCCAGCAGCGTAGAGGGAGGGCGCGGCACTGAAGCTTTCTTT.